This section outlines one T cell receptor (beta chain) sequence together with its context. As yet, its antigen is unknown. The CDR3 sequence is 15 residues long. V lost 0 bases to trimming and J lost 3 bases, with 11 bases between them. Germline CDR1 SGHAT, CDR2 FQNNGV. This sample was included in a study of cytomegalovirus exposure and HLA in healthy donors. Looking at the study overall: A preliminary data release comprised 80 million to 95 million unique TCRs obtained from HLA-typed donors. Study outcomes and limitations: The study flagged around 150 TCR beta chains as cytomegalovirus-associated. One cluster of highly shared sequence variants probably arose as a sequencing artifact. With later analysis, a missense DCLRE1C variant became linked to TCR beta V- and J-gene trimming.

The PCR employed 60 Vbeta primers together with 13 Jbeta primers. Some clones are missing from TCRdb's copy, which holds only in-frame ones; the method was immunoSEQ multiplex PCR. The table has about 130,000 clones, 81% seen once. V is TRBV11-2 and J is TRBJ1-1; the D gene is possibly TRBD1 (6 bases). The sample was PBMCs. This receptor was taken from a man in his late teens or twenties in good health and CMV-seronegative. CDR3 protein: CASSLDRGHYTEAFF. The CDR3 DNA follows: TGTGCCAGCAGCTTAGACAGGGGACACTACACTGAAGCTTTCTTT.